Shown below are 31 T cell receptor beta chains from a single sample sequenced in a study of cytomegalovirus exposure and HLA in healthy donors. This PCR relied on a set of 60 Vbeta primers and 13 Jbeta primers. Sequenced by immunoSEQ multiplex PCR; TCRdb stores in-frame clones only, minus some. The sample records approximately 160,000 clones, 80% being singletons. Material: PBMCs. These receptor sequences come from a man aged 25 to 45 in good health and CMV-seropositive.

The CDR3 loop is CASSVQGSADTQYF. The CDR3 nucleotides are TGTGCCAGCAGTGTTCAGGGGTCCGCAGATACGCAGTATTTT. This sequence joins TRBV6-1 and TRBJ2-3, with a possible D match to TRBD1 (6 bases). V dropped 4 bases and J dropped 4 bases, with 12 bases sitting between them. CDR3 length equals 14 residues. Per germline, CDR1 MNHNS and CDR2 SASEGT.

This chain connects TRBV11-3 to TRBJ2-3; D is perhaps TRBD2 (6 bases). The V end lost 6 bases, the J end lost 5 bases, and 12 bases lay between the germline ends. The CDR3 length is 13 residues. CDR1 is SGHNT and CDR2 is YENEEA in the germline V gene. As DNA, the CDR3 is TGTGCCAGCAGGGAAAGGAGGGAAGATACGCAGTATTTT. Its translation is CASRERREDTQYF.

The J gene is TRBJ2-6, the V gene TRBV19, with 9 nucleotides matching TRBD1. V was clipped by 4 bases and J by 1 base; unmatched bases: 11. The CDR3 loop spans 19 amino acids. Germline-derived CDR1 and CDR2 are LNHDA and SQIVND (reference sequence). Written as DNA, the CDR3 is TGTGCCAGTAGTACTACCTACCGGGACAGGGTGTCTGGGGCCAACGTCCTGACTTTC. Amino acid sequence: CASSTTYRDRVSGANVLTF.

The chain joins TRBV7-9 to TRBJ2-5; D is perhaps TRBD2 (6 bases). The CDR3 has 17 amino acids. Germline V gives CDR1 SEHNR, CDR2 FQNEAQ (reference sequence). The V end was cut by 5 bases, the J end by 8 bases, with 27 bases between. As DNA, the CDR3 is TGTGCCAGCAGCCCTTTGGGGGTAGGGACTGATAAGAGAACCCAGTACTTC. It is translated as CASSPLGVGTDKRTQYF.

The chain combines TRBV19 with TRBJ1-1; TRBD1 might be the D (5 bases). Trimming took off 5 bases at V and 2 bases at J, with 18 bases between the two ends. Germline lookup yields CDR1 LNHDA and CDR2 SQIVND (reference sequence). The CDR3 has 16 residues. CDR3 region: CASSPLPQATNTEAFF. For the CDR3, the DNA is TGTGCCAGTAGTCCCCTCCCACAGGCGACAAACACTGAAGCTTTCTTT. Variable domain in full (rest from reference TRBV19 and TRBJ1-1): DGGITQSPKYLFRKEGQNVTLSCEQNLNHDAMYWYRQDPGQGLRLIYYSQIVNDFQKGDIAEGYSVSREKKESFPLTVTSAQKNPTAFYLCASSPLPQATNTEAFFGQGTRLTVV.

The rearrangement uses TRBV19 and TRBJ2-2; 7 nucleotides agree with TRBD1. This CDR3 region has 14 residues. V dropped 6 bases and J dropped 7; count of bases not matched to a gene: 8. Germline V lookup: CDR1 LNHDA, CDR2 SQIVND (reference sequence). The CDR3 DNA reads as TGTGCCAGTAGCCCACTACAGGGGAGCGGGGAGCTGTTTTTT. Translated: CASSPLQGSGELFF.

V usage is TRBV4-1 and J usage is TRBJ2-7, with D possibly being TRBD2 (5 bases). This CDR3 spans 17 amino acids. Germline V CDR1 and CDR2: MGHRA, YSYEKL. The germline V and J ends were trimmed by 1 base and 2 bases, with 18 bases remaining between them. The CDR3 region has the DNA TGCGCCAGCAGCCAAGGGACTCCCCCGGTTTCTGCCTACGAGCAGTACTTC. This sequence encodes CASSQGTPPVSAYEQYF.

The chain joins TRBV2 to TRBJ1-6, with no clear D. The germline gives CDR1 SNHLY, CDR2 FYNNEI. CDR3 size: 14 residues. Trimming shortened V by 0 bases and J by 9 bases, and 9 bases separated the two germline ends. CDR3 nucleotides: TGTGCCAGCAGTGAAGCGCGGAGGGTTTCACCCCTCCACTTT. As protein: CASSEARRVSPLHF.

This chain links TRBV10-1 with TRBJ2-1; 10 bases match TRBD1. Germline V gives CDR1 WNHNN, CDR2 SYGVQD (reference sequence). The CDR3 has 17 amino acids. V lost 3 bases to trimming and J lost 8 bases; unmatched junction nucleotides: 13. The CDR3, as DNA: TGCGCCAGCAGTGACCCCAGGGGGACAGGGGTTGGGGATGAGCAGTTCTTC. Translation gives CASSDPRGTGVGDEQFF.

As DNA, the CDR3 is TGTGCCAGCAGCCAAACGGACAAAGGGCCCTTTATGAACACTGAAGCTTTCTTT. As protein: CASSQTDKGPFMNTEAFF. The chain recombines TRBV14 with TRBJ1-1, with D tentatively TRBD1 (5 bases). Germline CDR1 SGHDN, CDR2 FVKESK. Trimming left V 2 bases short and J 0 bases short, with 19 bases between. CDR3 length equals 18 residues.

V usage is TRBV28 and J usage is TRBJ1-5; D unresolved. The germline V gene has CDR1 MDHEN and CDR2 SYDVKM. Trimming took 3 bases from V and 4 from J, leaving 13 bases between them. This CDR3 has 15 amino acids. CDR3 amino acids: CASSLSRSRNQPQHF. The CDR3 region has the DNA TGTGCCAGCAGTTTGTCCAGATCTAGGAATCAGCCCCAGCATTTT.

The chain employs TRBV19 and TRBJ1-3, with D unresolved. The CDR3 spans 18 residues. The V gene's germline CDR1 is LNHDA and CDR2 SQIVND (reference sequence). Trimming took off 5 bases at V and 0 bases at J, with 20 bases between the two ends. CDR3 protein: CASSEGLLAGNSGNTIYF. CDR3 bases: TGTGCCAGTAGTGAAGGCCTGTTGGCCGGGAACTCTGGAAACACCATATATTTT.

This clone was picked up one time. This chain connects TRBV7-3 to TRBJ2-7, with D uncertain. CDR1 is SGHTA, CDR2 FQGTGA, per germline. The CDR3 covers 14 residues. Trimming took 1 base from V and 1 from J, leaving 8 bases between them. CDR3 in amino acids: CASSLMAPSYEQYF. The CDR3 coding sequence is TGTGCCAGCAGCTTAATGGCACCTTCCTACGAGCAGTACTTC.

This chain joins TRBV4-2 and TRBJ1-5; 10 bases agree with TRBD1. Germline V lookup: CDR1 LGHNA, CDR2 YNFKEQ. The ends lost 4 bases at V and 2 bases at J; junction bases unmatched: 5. This CDR3 contains 16 residues. CDR3 sequence reads: CASSPRTGGGNQPQHF. The CDR3 nucleotides are TGTGCCAGCAGCCCAAGGACAGGGGGAGGCAATCAGCCCCAGCATTTT.

Comments on this clone: A read error may produce the germline difference seen at one junction end. V usage is TRBV7-9 and J usage is TRBJ2-1; the match to TRBD1 covers 8 bases. CDR3 length: 15 amino acids. Germline lookup yields CDR1 SEHNR and CDR2 FQNEAQ (reference sequence). CDR3 DNA: TGTTCCAGCAGCTTAGCTCAGGGGGCAGGAAATGAGCAGTTCTTC. Protein: CSSSLAQGAGNEQFF.

The rearrangement links TRBV19 to TRBJ1-5; D is ambiguous. The germline V and J ends were trimmed by 4 bases and 4 bases, with 17 bases remaining between them. The CDR3 spans 16 residues. CDR1 and CDR2 (germline): LNHDA, SQIVND (reference sequence). The CDR3 reads CASSNPRREWNQPQHF. For the CDR3, the DNA is TGTGCCAGTAGTAACCCCAGGAGGGAATGGAATCAGCCCCAGCATTTT. The full variable domain, rest sourced from reference TRBV19 and TRBJ1-5, is DGGITQSPKYLFRKEGQNVTLSCEQNLNHDAMYWYRQDPGQGLRLIYYSQIVNDFQKGDIAEGYSVSREKKESFPLTVTSAQKNPTAFYLCASSNPRREWNQPQHFGDGTRLSIL.

The chain employs TRBV5-6 and TRBJ1-2; D gene uncertain. V lost 4 bases to trimming and J lost 5 bases, with 9 bases between them. This CDR3 comprises 12 residues. The germline CDR1 and CDR2 sequences are SGHDT and YYEEEE. The CDR3 DNA reads TGTGCCAGCAGCAAAACAGATTATGGCTACACCTTC. This codes for CASSKTDYGYTF.

The chain links TRBV28 to TRBJ2-1, with D uncertain. V shed 4 bases and J shed 8 bases, with 18 bases lying between them. CDR3 length equals 15 residues. In germline, CDR1 is MDHEN, CDR2 SYDVKM. CDR3 residues: CASSSPQLWSHEQFF. CDR3 nucleotides: TGTGCCAGCAGTTCCCCCCAACTGTGGTCCCATGAGCAGTTCTTC.

The CDR3, as DNA: TGCGCCAGCAGCCCGTCCCCCCAGAAAGAGACCCAGTACTTC. It translates to CASSPSPQKETQYF. J is TRBJ2-5 and V is TRBV5-1; unclear D gene. The CDR3 runs 14 residues. From germline, CDR1 is SGHRS and CDR2 YFSETQ. The V and J ends lost 4 bases and 3 bases respectively, with 13 bases between them.

The V call is TRBV15, the J call TRBJ2-7; possible D gene TRBD1, 5 bases. Germline CDR1 is LNHNV and CDR2 is YYDKDF (reference sequence). The CDR3 has 15 residues. Trimming removed 0 bases at V and 1 base at J, with 10 bases between. This CDR3 reads CATSRDPGSSYEQYF. Written as DNA, the CDR3 is TGTGCCACCAGCAGAGATCCAGGGTCTTCCTACGAGCAGTACTTC.

Only a few counts were recorded for this clone. The chain combines TRBV4-1 with TRBJ2-1, with a possible D match to TRBD1 (6 bases). The ends were cut back, 5 bases at V and 8 bases at J, with 34 bases in the middle. Germline V gene data show CDR1 as MGHRA and CDR2 as YSYEKL. CDR3 length: 20 amino acids. CDR3 in amino acids: CASSTPGGQPKPRGVDEQFF. The CDR3 nucleotides are TGCGCCAGCAGCACCCCTGGTGGACAGCCTAAGCCTCGAGGGGTGGATGAGCAGTTCTTC.

The rearrangement links TRBV19 to TRBJ1-4, with 9 bases aligning to TRBD1. Trimming at V came to 8 bases and at J to 5 bases, leaving 6 bases not matched to a gene. The CDR3 is 14 amino acids. CDR1 is LNHDA, CDR2 SQIVND, per germline (reference sequence). The CDR3 DNA follows: TGTGCCAGTGCAGGAGGACAGGGGAATGAAAAACTGTTTTTT. Amino acids: CASAGGQGNEKLFF.

Comment on this clone: The same CDR3 also results from other DNA sequences found in this sample. The chain links TRBV27 to TRBJ1-1; the D is unclear. Germline V gene lookup returns CDR1 MNHEY and CDR2 SMNVEV (reference sequence). The CDR3 sequence is 14 residues long. Trimming took off 0 bases at V and 0 bases at J, with 5 bases between the two ends. The DNA for the CDR3 is TGTGCCAGCAGTTTATCATCCATGAACACTGAAGCTTTCTTT. Protein product: CASSLSSMNTEAFF.

The V call is TRBV7-9, the J call TRBJ1-1, with 7 bases identical to TRBD1. Trimming removed 5 bases from V and 0 bases from J; junction bases left unmatched: 6. CDR1 is SEHNR, CDR2 FQNEAQ, per germline (reference sequence). This CDR3 region has 15 residues. In DNA form, the CDR3 reads TGTGCCAGCAGCCAAACGACAGGGCTGAACACTGAAGCTTTCTTT. Translation: CASSQTTGLNTEAFF.

J is TRBJ2-1 and V is TRBV30; 7 positions agree with TRBD2. V was pared by 0 bases and J by 5 bases, with 4 bases of the junction left unmatched. CDR3 length: 14 residues. The germline V gene has CDR1 GTSNPN and CDR2 SVGIG (reference sequence). DNA for the CDR3: TGTGCCTGGAGTGTCAGCCTAGCGGACAATGAGCAGTTCTTC. As protein: CAWSVSLADNEQFF.

The CDR3 DNA reads TGTGCCAGTAGTATCGGCCACGCGACAGTCGGAAAACTGTTTTTT. Encoded protein: CASSIGHATVGKLFF. The rearrangement uses TRBV19 and TRBJ1-4; perhaps TRBD1 as D (5 bases). Germline-derived CDR1 and CDR2 are LNHDA and SQIVND (reference sequence). With 3 bases removed from V and 10 bases from J, the gap between germline ends came to 18 bases. There are 15 residues in the CDR3.

The V and J genes are TRBV10-2 and TRBJ2-3; 8 bases line up with TRBD2. CDR1 and CDR2 from the germline V gene are WSHSY and SAAADI. V lost 6 bases and J lost 4; bases outside the gene matches: 3. The CDR3 has 13 residues. The CDR3 loop reads CASRKRESDTQYF. CDR3 DNA: TGCGCCAGCAGGAAGCGGGAGTCAGATACGCAGTATTTT.

Here the CDR3 reads CASSLAGGGLVPSTDTQYF. The CDR3 DNA sequence: TGTGCCAGCAGCTTGGCGGGGGGCGGATTGGTGCCTAGCACAGATACGCAGTATTTT. The gene calls are TRBV5-6 and TRBJ2-3; D possibly corresponds to TRBD2 (7 bases). Germline CDR1 SGHDT, CDR2 YYEEEE. The CDR3 is 19 residues long. Trimming took off 0 bases at V and 0 bases at J, with 20 bases between the two ends.

The V call is TRBV27, the J call TRBJ1-1; 8 bases map to TRBD1. Germline assignment: CDR1 MNHEY and CDR2 SMNVEV (reference sequence). The CDR3 runs to 15 residues. With 4 bases clipped from V and 1 base from J, the junction kept 5 bases outside the gene matches. CDR3 sequence (DNA): TGTGCCAGCAGTTATGGACAGGGCGGGAACACTGAAGCTTTCTTT. Translating it yields CASSYGQGGNTEAFF.

The chain uses TRBV10-1 and TRBJ2-2; 7 nucleotides agree with TRBD1. V gave up 3 bases and J gave up 4 bases; unmatched junction bases: 5. This CDR3 has 15 amino acids. CDR1 and CDR2 (germline): WNHNN, SYGVQD (reference sequence). The CDR3 sequence is CASSENRGSTGELFF. CDR3 in DNA: TGCGCCAGCAGTGAAAACAGGGGAAGCACCGGGGAGCTGTTTTTT.

This sequence joins TRBV9 and TRBJ2-2; 11 bases agree with TRBD2. The CDR3 has 15 amino acids. The V gene's germline CDR1 is SGDLS and CDR2 YYNGEE. Losses at the gene ends were 2 bases for V and 7 bases for J; bases not matched to a gene: 4. CDR3 in amino acids: CASSVHSGGDGELFF. CDR3 DNA sequence: TGTGCCAGCAGCGTGCATAGCGGGGGGGACGGGGAGCTGTTTTTT. Full variable domain (remainder filled in from reference TRBV9 and TRBJ2-2): DSGVTQTPKHLITATGQRVTLRCSPRSGDLSVYWYQQSLDQGLQFLIQYYNGEERAKGNILERFSAQQFPDLHSELNLSSLELGDSALYFCASSVHSGGDGELFFGEGSRLTVL.